These T cell receptor beta chains were read from a single sample in a study of T cells in Graves' hyperthyroidism and ophthalmopathy. Each CDR3 protein is one row after TCRdb ran MiXCR on the multiplex PCR reads. The table has about 660,000 distinct CDR3 sequences, about 45% seen once. The sample taken for sequencing was peripheral blood or thyroid tissue (not recorded which). The receptor source for this set is an adult man with Graves' disease, either hyperthyroidism or ophthalmopathy (not recorded which). Each CDR3 is given with its conserved first and last residue. Fields, in order: clone size, J gene, CDR3 length, D gene, V gene, CDR3 DNA, CDR3 protein. D genes are given only for firm matches. Size is stated for part of the rows, as once, few or many counts, or as a class when the clone is expanded.

>few|TRBJ1-5|17|TRBD1|TRBV12-3/TRBV12-4
TGTGCCAGCAGCGATGGTCCAGGGGGGGACAGCAATCAGCCCCAGCATTTT
CASSDGPGGDSNQPQHF
>many|TRBJ2-5|14|TRBD1|TRBV20-1
TGCAGTGCTGGGGGACAGGGTCTCCACGAGACCCAGTACTTC
CSAGGQGLHETQYF
>-|TRBJ1-2|15|-|TRBV7-6
TGTGCCAGCAGCCCAACAACCGGGACAACCGGCGGCTACACCTTC
CASSPTTGTTGGYTF
>many|TRBJ1-1|14|TRBD1|TRBV10-2
TGCGCCAGCAGCGTACAGGGGTTGGACACTGAAGCTTTCTTT
CASSVQGLDTEAFF
>-|TRBJ2-5|11|-|TRBV20-1
TGCAGTGCTTCACTCCTTGAGACCCAGTACTTC
CSASLLETQYF
>many|TRBJ2-7|13|TRBD1|TRBV2
TGTGCCAGCATCCGGGACAGATACTACGAGCAGTACTTC
CASIRDRYYEQYF
>many|TRBJ2-7|13|-|TRBV7-6
TGTGCCAGCAGCCAATCTTACCAGGGCGGGCAGTACTTC
CASSQSYQGGQYF
>-|TRBJ1-1|15|TRBD1|TRBV19
TGTGCCAGTAGTATCCGACAGGGGGCGAACACTGAAGCTTTCTTT
CASSIRQGANTEAFF
>-|TRBJ2-7|11|-|TRBV7-9
TGTGCCAGCAGCGCATTCTACGAGCAGCACTTC
CASSAFYEQHF
>-|TRBJ2-7|11|TRBD2|TRBV19
TGTGCCAGGGGACTAGCGTACGAGCAGTACTTC
CARGLAYEQYF
>-|TRBJ1-1|14|-|TRBV15
TGTGCCACCAGCTGGGACGGAATGAACACTGAAGCTTTCTTT
CATSWDGMNTEAFF
>many|TRBJ1-6|15|-|TRBV4-1
TGCGCCAGCAGCCAGGAGACAGTAAGCAATTCACCCCTCCACTTT
CASSQETVSNSPLHF
>-|TRBJ2-7|13|-|TRBV25-1
TGTGCCAGCAGTGACGCTGGGGGCCACGAGCAGTACTTC
CASSDAGGHEQYF
>many|TRBJ1-2|15|-|TRBV7-9
TGTGCCAGCAGGTCATCCACCGGAGGGGACTATGGCTACACCTTC
CASRSSTGGDYGYTF
>-|TRBJ1-3|14|-|TRBV25-1
TGTGCCAGCAGTGGCGACAGTGGGGGTAACACCATATATTTT
CASSGDSGGNTIYF
>-|TRBJ1-2|16|-|TRBV7-9
TGTGCCAGCAGCATCCAGAGGGCGAGAACTAACTATGGCTACACCTTC
CASSIQRARTNYGYTF
>-|TRBJ2-5|14|TRBD2|TRBV7-8
TGTGCCAGCACGAGGACTAGCGGGAGAGAGACCCAGTACTTC
CASTRTSGRETQYF
>-|TRBJ2-7|17|TRBD1|TRBV12-3/TRBV12-4
TGTGCCATCAGCAGCTTAGGATCCTCCGGGACAGGCCTGGAGCAGTACTTC
CAISSLGSSGTGLEQYF
>-|TRBJ2-5|15|TRBD1|TRBV15
TGTGCCACCAGCAGTTACAGGGGGAGACAAGAGACCCAGTACTTC
CATSSYRGRQETQYF
>many|TRBJ2-5|16|-|TRBV15
TGTGCCACCACCACTTGGACTCCCGGGGCCAAAGAGACCCAGTACTTC
CATTTWTPGAKETQYF
>-|TRBJ2-7|16|-|TRBV7-9
TGTGCCAGCAGCCCAGATGTCAGGACCCTGACCTACGAGCAGTACTTC
CASSPDVRTLTYEQYF
>few|TRBJ1-5|17|-|TRBV7-2
TGTGCCAGCAGCCGTGATGGAGGCCAGGGCCTACTTCAGCCCCAGCATTTT
CASSRDGGQGLLQPQHF
>-|TRBJ2-5|13|-|TRBV7-8
TGTGCCAGCAGCTGGGGATGGGGCGAGACCCAGTACTTC
CASSWGWGETQYF
>-|TRBJ1-4|15|TRBD1|TRBV10-3
TGTGCCATCAGTGGGCCGGACAGGGGAGGAGGAAAACTGTTTTTT
CAISGPDRGGGKLFF
>many|TRBJ1-5|15|-|TRBV7-9
TGTGCCAGCAGCTCCGATGGGGGGGAGGGTCAGCCCCAGCATTTT
CASSSDGGEGQPQHF
>-|TRBJ2-7|13|-|TRBV4-2
TGTGCCAGCAGCCAAGCCCCCCGATACGAGCAGTACTTC
CASSQAPRYEQYF
>few|TRBJ1-3|15|TRBD1|TRBV7-2
TGTGCCAGCAGGGCGGGACAGGGGACTGGAAACACCATATATTTT
CASRAGQGTGNTIYF
>-|TRBJ1-4|16|-|TRBV15
TGTGCCACCAGCAGTATCCGGACTAGCGGGGATGAAAAACTGTTTTTT
CATSSIRTSGDEKLFF
>-|TRBJ2-7|15|TRBD1|TRBV6-1
TGTGCCAGCAGTGCGACAGGGACAGGGGGCCTCGAGCAGTACTTC
CASSATGTGGLEQYF
>-|TRBJ2-7|15|-|TRBV10-2
TGTGCCAGCAGTTACGCGAGCCCCGAGCCCTACGAGCAGTACTTC
CASSYASPEPYEQYF
>-|TRBJ1-3|14|-|TRBV12-3/TRBV12-4
TGTGCCAGCAGTGGCCTGTTCTCTGGAAACACCATATATTTT
CASSGLFSGNTIYF
>-|TRBJ1-4|16|TRBD1|TRBV6-1
TGTGCCAGCAGTACCCACGGACAGGGGATTAATGAAAAACTGTTTTTT
CASSTHGQGINEKLFF
>many|TRBJ1-5|14|TRBD1|TRBV12-3/TRBV12-4
TGTGCCAGCAGCCTACAGGGGGTGGATCAGCCCCAGCATTTT
CASSLQGVDQPQHF